This TCR beta chain was documented in a study of blood T cell repertoires in COVID-19 (dated by TCRdb to the early 2020s). A note on the overall study: Samples covering the acute and convalescent phases of COVID-19 were provided by collaborators in the United States, Italy and Spain. Subjects who had been exposed to COVID-19, were actively infected with it, or had recovered from it provided the deeply sampled blood TCRbeta repertoires that made up the dataset. Where available, HLA class I and class II types were taken from metadata supplied by the sample provider and were not determined by assay-based typing. Sample metadata almost always included a de-identified subject ID, COVID-19 status, age in years and sex. The prospective study material was composed of cDNA or gDNA derived from T cells, B-cell-depleted T cells, or PBMCs. The repertoires were made available in a free public database intended to serve as a resource for research on the immune response to SARS-CoV-2. The samples were drawn from the first 160 participants of the ongoing ImmuneRACE study and from under 1,500 subjects provided by 6 global collaborators.

Concerning this clone itself: The clone's antigen remains unknown. No much larger clone is present one base from it, and per-base qualities are unavailable.

The germline V gene encodes CDR1 SNHLY and CDR2 FYNNEI. The CDR3 numbers 18 residues from cysteine through phenylalanine. The sequence is cut down to CDR3 DNA, 54 bases in frame from base 1. At the junction V is shortened by 5 bases and J by 1 base, with 23 bases in between. Participants in the prospective study were aged roughly 18 to 100 years, lived in 20 to 25 United States geographic areas, and enrolled through a virtual design. In the prospective study, participants were assigned to cohorts based on the clinical history participants reported in a screening survey and a study questionnaire. Recovered participants in ImmuneRACE Cohort 3 were defined as having two consecutive negative NP/OP PCR tests, clearance from a healthcare professional, or resolution of symptoms. In the prospective study, mobile phlebotomists collected whole blood, serum and a nasopharyngeal or oropharyngeal swab from each participant. Over a roughly 2-month period, participants in the prospective study had the option of providing additional blood draws and questionnaires. Blood samples from the prospective study were shipped frozen or at room temperature prior to DNA extraction.

The immunoSEQ Assay, a bias-controlled multiplex PCR, was used to amplify TCRbeta CDR3 regions from genomic DNA. Processing in the source paper ran as follows. Nucleated cell counts per sample were estimated from amplification of reference gene primers within the assay. To quantify the absolute abundance of each unique TCRbeta CDR3 rearrangement, sequence reads were collapsed and filtered. For each sample, productive Simpson clonality was calculated as the square root of Simpson's diversity index over productive rearrangements. Not all clones reach the TCRdb copy of this immuneACCESS table, which keeps in-frame sequences only. Checked studies attribute under half of the gap to unresolved V genes and leave the rest unexplained. V and J calls plus clone size are reproduced from that table; the DNA served to infer D and trimming. This sample is represented by about 150,000 clones; around 80% of them were singletons. The top ten clones comprise around 7.7% of the sample.

Beyond this particular receptor, the publication reports: The amount of clinical and demographic metadata varied by source and participant and was provided uncurated.

The chain was built from TRBV2 and TRBJ1-1; TRBD1 is possibly the D segment (5 matching bases). The sequenced material came from PBMCs or T cells enriched from blood (not recorded which). This clonotype was obtained from a man in his forties or fifties who had recovered from COVID-19. The DNA sequence follows: TGTGCCAGCAGTCCCCTTTCGAGCGGGGCAACTACGAACACTGAAGCTTTCTTT. Its protein is CASSPLSSGATTNTEAFF.